The rows below give T cell receptor beta chains drawn from one sample of a study of beta chain features in type 1 diabetes. Measured with immunoSEQ multiplex PCR; TCRdb has only the in-frame clones, and not every one. This sample has about 180,000 clones, with approximately 7.8% found just once. Input material: central memory CD4+ T cells from blood. The source is a woman aged 35 to 49 with type 1 diabetes. Each CDR3 is given with its conserved first and last residue. D genes are given only for firm matches. Clone sizes are given selectively: once, few, many, or a class where the clone is expanded.

. | . | TRBJ1-2 | TRBV7-3 | TGTGCCAGCAGCTTAGGGTCTGACGGGGGAGGCTATGGCTACACCTTC | CASSLGSDGGGYGYTF
. | . | TRBJ2-1 | TRBV29-1 | TGCAGCGTTAAATCGGGGGAGTACAATGAGCAGTTCTTC | CSVKSGEYNEQFF
TRBD1 | few | TRBJ1-5 | TRBV7-2 | TGTGCCAGCAGCCAAATGGGGACAGGGTATCAGCCCCAGCATTTT | CASSQMGTGYQPQHF
TRBD1 | many | TRBJ1-4 | TRBV7-9 | TGTGCCAGCAGCACTCGGACAGGGAATGAAAAACTGTTTTTT | CASSTRTGNEKLFF
TRBD2 | . | TRBJ2-4 | TRBV19 | TGTGCCACCCAAGGGAGGGGCTTCAAAAACATTCAGTACTTC | CATQGRGFKNIQYF
. | . | TRBJ1-3 | TRBV7-6 | TGTGCCAGCAGCGATCAACAGGGAAACACCATATATTTT | CASSDQQGNTIYF
. | . | TRBJ1-4 | TRBV9 | TGTGCCAGCAGTCCACCCCCGCCTGGACAAACTAATGAAAAACTGTTTTTT | CASSPPPPGQTNEKLFF
. | . | TRBJ2-5 | TRBV2 | TGTGCCAGCAGTCGCCGGTGGGAGACCCAGTACTTC | CASSRRWETQYF
. | . | TRBJ1-2 | TRBV28 | TGTGCCAGCAGCTCCCGGACAGCCCACTATGGCTACACCTTC | CASSSRTAHYGYTF
. | few | TRBJ2-1 | TRBV5-1 | TGCGCCAGCAGCCGGGGAACAGGGGAGCAGTTCTTC | CASSRGTGEQFF
TRBD2 | few | TRBJ2-1 | TRBV4-2 | TGTGCCAGCTCGCGTAGCGGGATGGATGAGCAGTTCTTC | CASSRSGMDEQFF
. | few | TRBJ2-7 | TRBV29-1 | TGCAGCGTTGGAAGCAGGGTCGACGAGCAGTACTTC | CSVGSRVDEQYF
. | many | TRBJ2-3 | TRBV25-1 | TGTGCCAGCAGCTACCGCACAGATACGCAGTATTTT | CASSYRTDTQYF
TRBD2 | . | TRBJ2-7 | TRBV7-2 | TGTGCCAGCAGCTTAGATCGGCTAGCGGCAGCCTACGAGCAGTACTTC | CASSLDRLAAAYEQYF
. | few | TRBJ1-1 | TRBV7-9 | TGTGCCAGCAGCTTGGGACAGAACACTGAAGCTTTCTTT | CASSLGQNTEAFF
TRBD1 | few | TRBJ1-1 | TRBV19 | TGTGCCAGTAGTCCGCGGGACAGGGTAGTAACTGAAGCTTTCTTT | CASSPRDRVVTEAFF
. | . | TRBJ2-6 | TRBV4-2 | TGTGCCAGCAGCCCCACAGGGACCTCTGGGGCCAACGTCCTGACTTTC | CASSPTGTSGANVLTF
TRBD1 | . | TRBJ1-5 | TRBV18 | TGTGCCAGCTCACGGGGACAGTCTAGCAATCAGCCCCAGCATTTT | CASSRGQSSNQPQHF
. | . | TRBJ1-1 | TRBV30 | TGTGCCTGGGAACAGGGAACTCTGGGGAACACTGAAGCTTTCTTT | CAWEQGTLGNTEAFF
. | few | TRBJ1-4 | TRBV4-3 | TGCGCCAGCAGCCAAAACAGGAATGAAAAACTGTTTTTT | CASSQNRNEKLFF
TRBD1 | few | TRBJ2-1 | TRBV6-5 | TGTGCCAGCTGCGGACAGGGCCTCAATGAGCAGTTCTTC | CASCGQGLNEQFF
TRBD1 | few | TRBJ2-1 | TRBV11-2 | TGTGCCAGCAGCTTAGAGGGGGGGGACAGGGGGTACAATGAGCAGTTCTTC | CASSLEGGDRGYNEQFF
TRBD1 | . | TRBJ1-2 | TRBV2 | TGTGCCAGCAGTAGGACAGGAAGCCTTAACTATGGCTACACCTTC | CASSRTGSLNYGYTF
TRBD2 | few | TRBJ2-4 | TRBV7-9 | TGTGCCAGCAGCTTAGTTGCTAGCGGGGACATTCAGTACTTC | CASSLVASGDIQYF